One sample yielded the 30 T cell receptor beta chains listed below, sequenced in a study of T cell responses to AZD1222 COVID-19 vaccine. TCRdb's copy holds only in-frame clones and misses some; the assay was immunoSEQ multiplex PCR. The sample shows 150,000 or so clones, over 75% of them seen only once. This specimen consisted of peripheral blood, obtained on day 0 of AZD1222 vaccination. These receptors were taken from an adult in good health.

V usage is TRBV13 and J usage is TRBJ1-2; TRBD1 matches 7 bases. After removal of 5 bases from V and 6 bases from J, the junction contained 9 bases not matched to a gene. The CDR3 sequence is 14 residues long. Germline V lookup: CDR1 PRHDT, CDR2 FYEKMQ (reference sequence). CDR3 residues: CASSPRQGRDGYTF. The CDR3 region has the DNA TGTGCCAGCAGCCCGAGACAGGGCAGGGATGGCTACACCTTC.

This clone was detected only once. The chain carries TRBV5-1 and TRBJ1-2; D is possibly TRBD1 (6 bases). CDR1 is SGHRS and CDR2 is YFSETQ in the germline V gene. V was trimmed by 4 bases and J by 4 bases, leaving 11 bases between them. The CDR3 is 13 amino acids. As DNA, the CDR3 is TGCGCCAGCAGCAGGGACAAGAGCTATGGCTACACCTTC. Its protein product is CASSRDKSYGYTF.

The V gene is TRBV19, the J gene TRBJ1-4; a possible D gene is TRBD1 (5 bases). The germline CDR1 and CDR2 sequences are LNHDA and SQIVND (reference sequence). The CDR3 has 17 residues. The V and J ends lost 6 bases and 8 bases respectively, with 25 bases between them. The CDR3 here is CASRPRGDAFRGEKLFF. The CDR3, as DNA: TGTGCCAGTAGACCTCGGGGGGACGCCTTCCGGGGGGAAAAACTGTTTTTT.

The chain combines TRBV5-6 with TRBJ2-7; D unresolved. The CDR3 totals 15 residues. V was clipped by 1 base and J by 5 bases, with 16 bases between them. Looked up from germline, CDR1 is SGHDT and CDR2 is YYEEEE. As DNA, the CDR3 is TGTGCCAGCAGCTTGTTTGCAGCTGTTTCCCACGAGCAGTACTTC. It specifies CASSLFAAVSHEQYF. The whole variable domain, filled in from reference TRBV5-6 and TRBJ2-7, reads DAGVTQSPTHLIKTRGQQVTLRCSPKSGHDTVSWYQQALGQGPQFIFQYYEEEERQRGNFPDRFSGHQFPNYSSELNVNALLLGDSALYLCASSLFAAVSHEQYFGPGTRLTVT.

V usage is TRBV5-1 and J usage is TRBJ1-4; a weak D match, TRBD1 (5 bases). Germline V gives CDR1 SGHRS, CDR2 YFSETQ. Trimming left V 2 bases short and J 7 bases short, with 12 bases between. The CDR3 runs 14 residues. The CDR3 bases are TGCGCCAGCAGCTTCGGGGCGGGAGGTGAAAAACTGTTTTTT. Translating it yields CASSFGAGGEKLFF.

This clone was observed once. V usage is TRBV6-2 or TRBV6-3 and J usage is TRBJ2-2, with D perhaps matching TRBD1 or TRBD2 (6 bases each). From germline, CDR1 is MNHEY and CDR2 SVGEGT. This CDR3 comprises 15 residues. Trimming removed 6 bases from V and 7 bases from J, with 18 bases in between. CDR3 DNA sequence: TGTGCCAGCAGCCGGGGGCCGTTCGAGGGCGGGGAGCTGTTTTTT. Encoded protein: CASSRGPFEGGELFF.

This chain uses TRBV27 with TRBJ1-2, with unresolved D. Germline V gene data show CDR1 as MNHEY and CDR2 as SMNVEV (reference sequence). This CDR3 is built from 15 residues. Trimming left V 2 bases short and J 5 bases short, with 15 bases between. In DNA, the CDR3 is TGTGCCAGCAGTTTAAGGCTCACGGAAGAATATGGCTACACCTTC. The encoded protein is CASSLRLTEEYGYTF.

The rearrangement joins TRBV29-1 to TRBJ2-7; D is possibly TRBD1 (5 bases). The CDR3 is 11 amino acids. Trimming took 7 bases from V and 7 from J, leaving 14 bases between them. Germline lookup yields CDR1 SQVTM and CDR2 ANQGSEA. The DNA of the CDR3 is TGCAGCGCCACAGGAGTTGGGGAGCAGTACTTC. Its translation: CSATGVGEQYF.

This chain joins TRBV7-3 and TRBJ2-3; TRBD2 matches 9 bases. CDR1 is SGHTA, CDR2 FQGTGA, per germline. The J segment lost 4 bases and the V segment lost 3 bases, leaving 5 bases of the junction unmatched. The CDR3 runs to 15 residues. The CDR3 DNA is TGTGCCAGCAGCTTGGGCGGGAGGGCAGCAGATACGCAGTATTTT. This gives the protein CASSLGGRAADTQYF.

The chain is built from TRBV6-5 and TRBJ2-2; TRBD1 matches at 7 bases. This CDR3 is 15 amino acids long. Trimming at V came to 6 bases and at J to 4 bases, leaving 8 bases not matched to a gene. Germline CDR1 reads MNHEY; CDR2 reads SVGAGI. The CDR3 spells CASSSVTGPTGELFF. CDR3 sequence (DNA): TGTGCCAGCAGCTCCGTGACAGGGCCCACCGGGGAGCTGTTTTTT.

The chain joins TRBV5-1 to TRBJ1-2, with 8 bases fitting TRBD1. CDR1 is SGHRS, CDR2 YFSETQ, per germline. V lost 4 bases and J lost 2; bases outside the gene matches: 13. This CDR3 comprises 17 residues. Here the CDR3 reads CASSPGTGGSSNYGYTF. The CDR3 DNA sequence: TGCGCCAGCAGCCCCGGGACAGGAGGGTCGTCGAACTATGGCTACACCTTC.

J is TRBJ1-2 and V is TRBV19, with no clear D. The CDR3 consists of 13 residues. Looked up from germline, CDR1 is LNHDA and CDR2 is SQIVND (reference sequence). Deletions cut 5 bases from V and 5 bases from J, with 12 bases between. The CDR3 sequence is CASSSPLGYGYTF. CDR3 sequence (DNA): TGTGCCAGTAGTTCCCCTCTCGGGTATGGCTACACCTTC.

The genes are TRBV6-5 and TRBJ1-5; TRBD1 agrees at 7 bases. Trimming took 6 bases from V and 4 from J; bases not matched to a gene: 6. The CDR3 spans 14 residues. CDR1 and CDR2 from the germline V gene are MNHEY and SVGAGI. CDR3 nucleotide sequence: TGTGCCAGCAGCCAGGGACAGTGGAATCAGCCCCAGCATTTT. Translating gives CASSQGQWNQPQHF.

V and J are TRBV7-3 and TRBJ2-7; 11 nucleotides align to TRBD2. Germline CDR1 reads SGHTA; CDR2 reads FQGTGA. The CDR3 runs to 16 residues. J was trimmed by 3 bases and V by 5 bases; bases with no gene match: 9. CDR3 protein: CASSPQGGTSGYEQYF. The CDR3 DNA is TGTGCCAGCAGCCCCCAGGGGGGGACTAGCGGCTACGAGCAGTACTTC.

The rearrangement joins TRBV9 to TRBJ2-1; 9 positions agree with TRBD2. From germline, CDR1 is SGDLS and CDR2 YYNGEE. The CDR3 loop spans 14 amino acids. Germline trimming cut 4 bases from V and 8 bases from J; bases unmatched to any gene: 7. CDR3 nucleotide sequence: TGTGCCAGCAGCTTTCAGACTAGCGGCGATGAGCAGTTCTTC. Protein product: CASSFQTSGDEQFF.

The chain joins TRBV11-2 to TRBJ1-1; D not resolved. The CDR3 runs 14 residues. Germline-derived CDR1 and CDR2 are SGHAT and FQNNGV. V was pared by 1 base and J by 4 bases, with 10 bases between. The CDR3 is CASSLVGSTTEAFF. The DNA for the CDR3 is TGTGCCAGCAGCTTAGTCGGCAGCACCACTGAAGCTTTCTTT.

V and J are TRBV10-2 and TRBJ1-1; tentatively, D is TRBD1 (5 bases). V was shortened by 0 bases and J by 1 base, with 27 bases between the two germline ends. This CDR3 region has 21 residues. Germline V gene lookup returns CDR1 WSHSY and CDR2 SAAADI. The CDR3 DNA reads as TGCGCCAGCAGTGAGTCGACCTCCGAGCTCGGGACCCTGGGAGCGAACACTGAAGCTTTCTTT. It specifies CASSESTSELGTLGANTEAFF.

The rearrangement uses TRBV10-3 and TRBJ2-3; TRBD1 matches 8 bases. Per the germline V gene, CDR1 is ENHRY and CDR2 is SYGVKD. This CDR3 is 16 amino acids long. The V and J ends lost 5 bases and 2 bases, in that order; junction bases with no gene match: 9. This CDR3 is CAISHPGQGFTDTQYF. DNA for the CDR3: TGTGCCATCAGTCACCCCGGACAGGGATTCACAGATACGCAGTATTTT.

This sequence joins TRBV6-5 and TRBJ1-6; a weak D match, TRBD1 (6 bases). The CDR3 totals 15 residues. Germline V CDR1 and CDR2: MNHEY, SVGAGI. V was trimmed by 2 bases and J by 8 bases, leaving 13 bases between them. In nucleotides, the CDR3 is TGTGCCAGCAGTTACAGGGCGGGGGCGCATTCACCCCTCCACTTT. Protein: CASSYRAGAHSPLHF.

J is TRBJ2-5 and V is TRBV10-1; D is perhaps TRBD2 (5 bases). Germline V gene data show CDR1 as WNHNN and CDR2 as SYGVQD (reference sequence). Trimming removed 2 bases at V and 0 bases at J, with 10 bases between. This CDR3 is built from 15 residues. The CDR3, as DNA: TGCGCCAGCAGTGAGGACGGGATTAACCAAGAGACCCAGTACTTC. Translating it yields CASSEDGINQETQYF.

The rearrangement uses TRBV18 and TRBJ1-2, with no clear D. V gave up 2 bases and J gave up 4 bases, with 8 bases separating them. CDR1 is KGHSH, CDR2 LQKENI, per germline. The length of the CDR3 is 13 residues. CDR3: CASSPMSAYGYTF. The CDR3 nucleotides are TGTGCCAGCTCACCAATGTCGGCCTATGGCTACACCTTC.

The genes are TRBV10-3 and TRBJ2-7; 9 bases line up with TRBD1. The junction had 14 bases not matched to a gene; V was cut back by 7 bases and J by 7 bases. Germline V CDR1 and CDR2: ENHRY, SYGVKD. The CDR3 runs to 15 residues. CDR3 sequence: CAITPGTGPLLEQYF. For the CDR3, the DNA is TGTGCCATCACACCGGGGACAGGGCCTTTGTTGGAGCAGTACTTC.

The chain recombines TRBV20-1 with TRBJ2-3; D is uncertain. The V gene's germline CDR1 is DFQATT and CDR2 SNEGSKA (reference sequence). The CDR3 runs 11 residues. The V end was cut by 4 bases, the J end by 0 bases, with 2 bases between. The CDR3 coding sequence is TGCAGTGCTATTAGCACAGATACGCAGTATTTT. Its translation is CSAISTDTQYF.

The chain employs TRBV3-1 (or the pseudogene TRBV3-2) and TRBJ2-1, with 7 bases identical to TRBD2. V was pared by 0 bases and J by 5 bases, with 7 bases of the junction left unmatched. This CDR3 has 16 residues. Germline V gene data show CDR1 as LGHDT and CDR2 as YNNKEL (reference sequence). The CDR3 nucleotides are TGTGCCAGCAGCCAAGATCATAGCGGGCCCCACAATGAGCAGTTCTTC. This gives the protein CASSQDHSGPHNEQFF.

The rearrangement uses TRBV19 and TRBJ1-5; D is unresolved. V shed 6 bases and J shed 5 bases, with 11 bases lying between them. CDR1 is LNHDA, CDR2 SQIVND, per germline (reference sequence). The CDR3 is 13 amino acids. Here the CDR3 reads CASSLQPDQPQHF. In nucleotides, the CDR3 is TGTGCCAGTAGCCTCCAGCCGGATCAGCCCCAGCATTTT.

The J gene is TRBJ2-7, the V gene TRBV7-9; no clear D gene. This CDR3 contains 12 residues. Germline CDR1 and CDR2: SEHNR and FQNEAQ (reference sequence). Trimming pared 5 bases from V and 5 bases from J, leaving 10 bases between. In DNA, the CDR3 is TGTGCCAGCAGCCAGAAGGGAAACGAGCAGTACTTC. This codes for CASSQKGNEQYF.

This clone showed up just once. The V and J genes are TRBV4-1 and TRBJ2-2; 8 bases line up with TRBD1. V shed 4 bases, J shed 3 bases, and the junction held 19 bases outside the gene matches. This CDR3 is built from 20 residues. In germline, CDR1 is MGHRA, CDR2 YSYEKL. The CDR3 loop reads CASSPGGQGLGLLHTGELFF. The CDR3 DNA reads as TGCGCCAGCAGCCCAGGCGGACAGGGCCTTGGGCTCTTACACACCGGGGAGCTGTTTTTT.

This clone was counted between two and nine times. The rearrangement joins TRBV5-4 to TRBJ1-1; D remains ambiguous. The germline gives CDR1 SGHNT, CDR2 YYREEE (reference sequence). There are 14 residues in the CDR3. The germline V and J ends were trimmed by 4 bases and 5 bases, with 15 bases remaining between them. Here the CDR3 reads CASSRYTVETEAFF. The CDR3 coding sequence is TGTGCCAGCAGCCGGTACACAGTTGAGACTGAAGCTTTCTTT.

CDR3 loop: CASSVVFNRTCSYEQYF. DNA of the CDR3: TGTGCCAGCAGCGTAGTTTTCAACAGGACATGCTCCTACGAGCAGTACTTC. The V and J genes are TRBV9 and TRBJ2-7; possible D gene TRBD1, 5 bases. V lost 0 bases and J lost 0, with 16 bases in between. Germline V gives CDR1 SGDLS, CDR2 YYNGEE. The CDR3 is made up of 17 amino acids.

The gene calls are TRBV9 and TRBJ1-1; D is undetermined. The CDR3 is 13 residues long. Germline V CDR1 and CDR2: SGDLS, YYNGEE. V was trimmed by 2 bases and J by 0 bases, leaving 5 bases between them. CDR3 region: CASSVQMNTEAFF. In DNA, the CDR3 is TGTGCCAGCAGCGTTCAGATGAACACTGAAGCTTTCTTT.